The rows below give T cell receptor beta chains drawn from one sample of a study of T cell responses to AZD1222 COVID-19 vaccine. TCRdb keeps only in-frame clones here, not all; method: immunoSEQ multiplex PCR. Here the sample spans about 120,000 clones, 80% to 95% being singletons. The sequences come from peripheral blood, collected on day 0 of AZD1222 vaccination. All receptors come from an adult in good health. Both conserved end residues are part of each CDR3. Fields, in order: D gene, J gene, clone size, V gene, CDR3 protein. A D gene is named only where the DNA matches it firmly. Only part of the rows carry a size: once, few, many, or a class if the clone is expanded.

D gene: .
J gene: TRBJ2-4
clone size: .
V gene: TRBV4-1
CDR3 protein: CASSQGFGNIQYF

D gene: .
J gene: TRBJ2-7
clone size: .
V gene: TRBV30
CDR3 protein: CAWTPQGEQYF

D gene: TRBD1
J gene: TRBJ2-7
clone size: .
V gene: TRBV29-1
CDR3 protein: CSVEETWDSGQYF

D gene: .
J gene: TRBJ1-5
clone size: .
V gene: TRBV5-1
CDR3 protein: CASSVDSSNQPQHF

D gene: .
J gene: TRBJ2-2
clone size: .
V gene: TRBV7-2
CDR3 protein: CASNPGLVLPTGELFF

D gene: .
J gene: TRBJ2-7
clone size: once
V gene: TRBV7-3
CDR3 protein: CASSSGRDGYEQYF

D gene: TRBD1
J gene: TRBJ1-2
clone size: .
V gene: TRBV10-3
CDR3 protein: CAISEGPRGNYGYTF

D gene: TRBD1
J gene: TRBJ2-1
clone size: once
V gene: TRBV12-5
CDR3 protein: CASGLTTGVNEQFF

D gene: .
J gene: TRBJ1-2
clone size: .
V gene: TRBV19
CDR3 protein: CASSPGTDYGYTF

D gene: TRBD2
J gene: TRBJ2-3
clone size: .
V gene: TRBV7-3
CDR3 protein: CASSLSTSGLTDTQYF

D gene: .
J gene: TRBJ1-5
clone size: .
V gene: TRBV9
CDR3 protein: CASSVGDGQPQHF

D gene: .
J gene: TRBJ1-5
clone size: .
V gene: TRBV7-9
CDR3 protein: CASSRGPQKPQHF

D gene: TRBD2
J gene: TRBJ2-5
clone size: .
V gene: TRBV6-5
CDR3 protein: CASSTGRGSLETQYF

D gene: .
J gene: TRBJ1-3
clone size: .
V gene: TRBV7-2
CDR3 protein: CASSLAQGNTIYF

D gene: .
J gene: TRBJ2-3
clone size: .
V gene: TRBV6-6
CDR3 protein: CASTERDTQYF

D gene: .
J gene: TRBJ1-2
clone size: .
V gene: TRBV29-1
CDR3 protein: CSVLVGVAGTNYGYTF

D gene: .
J gene: TRBJ1-2
clone size: .
V gene: TRBV27
CDR3 protein: CASSYGAEVGYTF

D gene: TRBD1
J gene: TRBJ1-1
clone size: .
V gene: TRBV5-4
CDR3 protein: CASSNRGLGNTEAFF

D gene: TRBD1
J gene: TRBJ1-6
clone size: .
V gene: TRBV27
CDR3 protein: CASSLHPGQGYSPLHF

D gene: .
J gene: TRBJ2-7
clone size: .
V gene: TRBV3-1/TRBV3-2
CDR3 protein: CASSQDPRRSTEQYF

D gene: TRBD1
J gene: TRBJ1-6
clone size: once
V gene: TRBV7-3
CDR3 protein: CASSPDRAGSPLHF

D gene: TRBD1
J gene: TRBJ1-2
clone size: once
V gene: TRBV5-1
CDR3 protein: CASSKVGQGQNGYTF

D gene: .
J gene: TRBJ2-2
clone size: .
V gene: TRBV20-1
CDR3 protein: CSASLQGGTGELFF

D gene: TRBD1
J gene: TRBJ1-2
clone size: .
V gene: TRBV4-1
CDR3 protein: CASSQDGQGRDYGYTF

D gene: .
J gene: TRBJ2-5
clone size: .
V gene: TRBV3-1/TRBV3-2
CDR3 protein: CASTQRQKETQYF

D gene: TRBD2
J gene: TRBJ2-3
clone size: .
V gene: TRBV6-1
CDR3 protein: CASSEYGAGADTQYF

D gene: .
J gene: TRBJ1-1
clone size: once
V gene: TRBV9
CDR3 protein: CASSVSPGAPTEAFF

D gene: TRBD1
J gene: TRBJ2-7
clone size: .
V gene: TRBV2
CDR3 protein: CASSLRDSSYEQYF

D gene: .
J gene: TRBJ2-6
clone size: .
V gene: TRBV9
CDR3 protein: CASSVVGANVLTF

D gene: .
J gene: TRBJ1-1
clone size: .
V gene: TRBV3-1/TRBV3-2
CDR3 protein: CASSQSVNTEAFF

D gene: TRBD1
J gene: TRBJ1-2
clone size: .
V gene: TRBV4-3
CDR3 protein: CASSQELSAGGYYGYTF

D gene: .
J gene: TRBJ1-6
clone size: .
V gene: TRBV15
CDR3 protein: CATSRDTYNSPLHF

D gene: .
J gene: TRBJ2-1
clone size: .
V gene: TRBV5-1
CDR3 protein: CASSSPLGLGLDEQFF

D gene: TRBD1
J gene: TRBJ2-1
clone size: .
V gene: TRBV6-2/TRBV6-3
CDR3 protein: CASSRDRGYNGQFF

D gene: .
J gene: TRBJ2-1
clone size: .
V gene: TRBV19
CDR3 protein: CASSTDGRENNEQFF

D gene: .
J gene: TRBJ1-2
clone size: .
V gene: TRBV23-1
CDR3 protein: CASSLPPGYGYTF

D gene: .
J gene: TRBJ1-6
clone size: .
V gene: TRBV4-2
CDR3 protein: CASSPRSDNSPLHF

D gene: TRBD1
J gene: TRBJ2-1
clone size: .
V gene: TRBV6-1
CDR3 protein: CASSDQTGPDEQFF

D gene: TRBD1
J gene: TRBJ2-7
clone size: once
V gene: TRBV4-2
CDR3 protein: CASSRGQGSYEQYF

D gene: .
J gene: TRBJ1-3
clone size: .
V gene: TRBV7-2
CDR3 protein: CASSLASKSSGNTIYF

D gene: TRBD1
J gene: TRBJ1-1
clone size: .
V gene: TRBV6-2/TRBV6-3
CDR3 protein: CASSMTGGRIQAFF

D gene: TRBD1
J gene: TRBJ1-2
clone size: .
V gene: TRBV4-3
CDR3 protein: CASSQGTGDNYGYTF

D gene: TRBD1
J gene: TRBJ1-5
clone size: .
V gene: TRBV7-2
CDR3 protein: CASSPMTGGQPQHF

D gene: .
J gene: TRBJ1-3
clone size: .
V gene: TRBV4-3
CDR3 protein: CASSQDHGSGGNTIYF

D gene: TRBD1
J gene: TRBJ2-2
clone size: .
V gene: TRBV6-5
CDR3 protein: CASRPTGGYTGELFF

D gene: .
J gene: TRBJ1-2
clone size: .
V gene: TRBV20-1
CDR3 protein: CSARRDVRYTF

D gene: TRBD1
J gene: TRBJ2-7
clone size: once
V gene: TRBV6-5
CDR3 protein: CASGTTGFGEQYF

D gene: .
J gene: TRBJ1-6
clone size: .
V gene: TRBV28
CDR3 protein: CASSQRDSYNSPLHF

D gene: .
J gene: TRBJ1-4
clone size: .
V gene: TRBV19
CDR3 protein: CASTAGTTEKLFF

D gene: .
J gene: TRBJ2-7
clone size: once
V gene: TRBV5-1
CDR3 protein: CASSLAGDPTHEQYF

D gene: .
J gene: TRBJ1-2
clone size: .
V gene: TRBV6-5
CDR3 protein: CASSYSGGINYGYTF

D gene: .
J gene: TRBJ2-1
clone size: .
V gene: TRBV9
CDR3 protein: CASSLLDNEQFF

D gene: .
J gene: TRBJ2-5
clone size: .
V gene: TRBV3-1/TRBV3-2
CDR3 protein: CASSQVSGGRGETQYF

D gene: TRBD1
J gene: TRBJ1-3
clone size: .
V gene: TRBV30
CDR3 protein: CAWTQTGGISGNTIYF

D gene: .
J gene: TRBJ2-3
clone size: .
V gene: TRBV7-2
CDR3 protein: CASSFPQNTQYF

D gene: TRBD1
J gene: TRBJ1-1
clone size: .
V gene: TRBV4-3
CDR3 protein: CASSLTGSRTEAFF